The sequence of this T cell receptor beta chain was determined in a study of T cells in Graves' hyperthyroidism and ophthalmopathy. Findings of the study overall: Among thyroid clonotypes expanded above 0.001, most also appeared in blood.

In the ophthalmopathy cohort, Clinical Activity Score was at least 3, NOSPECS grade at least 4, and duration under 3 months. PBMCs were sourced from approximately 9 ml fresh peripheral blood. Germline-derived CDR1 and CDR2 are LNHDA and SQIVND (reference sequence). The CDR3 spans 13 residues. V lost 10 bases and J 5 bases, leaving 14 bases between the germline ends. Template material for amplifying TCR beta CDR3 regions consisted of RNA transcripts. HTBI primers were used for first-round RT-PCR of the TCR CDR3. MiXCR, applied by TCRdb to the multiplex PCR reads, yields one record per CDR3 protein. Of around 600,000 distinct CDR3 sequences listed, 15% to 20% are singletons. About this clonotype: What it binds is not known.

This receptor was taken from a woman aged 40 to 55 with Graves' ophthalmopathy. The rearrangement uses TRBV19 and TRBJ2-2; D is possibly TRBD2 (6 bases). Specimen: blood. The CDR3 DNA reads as TGTGCCACCAATCGGGAGAGTACCGGGGAGCTGTTTTTT. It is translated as CATNRESTGELFF.